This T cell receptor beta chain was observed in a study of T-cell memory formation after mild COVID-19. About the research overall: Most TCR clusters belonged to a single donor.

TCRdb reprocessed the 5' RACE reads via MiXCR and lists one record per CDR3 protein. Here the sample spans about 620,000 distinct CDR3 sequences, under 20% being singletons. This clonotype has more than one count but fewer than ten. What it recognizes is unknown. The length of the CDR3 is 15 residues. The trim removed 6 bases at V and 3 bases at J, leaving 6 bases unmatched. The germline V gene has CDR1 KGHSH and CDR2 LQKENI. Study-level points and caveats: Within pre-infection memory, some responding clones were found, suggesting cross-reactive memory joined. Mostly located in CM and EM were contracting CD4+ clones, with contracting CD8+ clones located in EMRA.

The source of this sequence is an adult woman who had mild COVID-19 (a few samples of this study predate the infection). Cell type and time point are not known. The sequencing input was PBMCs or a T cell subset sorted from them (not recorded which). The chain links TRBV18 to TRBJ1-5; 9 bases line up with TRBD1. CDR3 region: CASSATGGINQPQHF. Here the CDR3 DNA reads TGTGCCAGCTCGGCCACAGGGGGCATCAATCAGCCCCAGCATTTT.